One and the same sample provided the 3 T cell receptor beta chains below, sequenced in a study of cytomegalovirus exposure and HLA in healthy donors. PCR was performed using 60 Vbeta and 13 Jbeta primers. The table came from immunoSEQ multiplex PCR; TCRdb's copy has only in-frame clones and leaves some out. Among around 130,000 clones listed, approximately 81% were seen once. Sample: PBMCs. Source of these receptors: a man aged 18 to 35 in good health and CMV-seronegative.

The rearrangement joins TRBV6-1 to TRBJ1-5; no firm D call. The CDR3 sequence is 12 residues long. CDR1 and CDR2 from the germline V gene are MNHNS and SASEGT. V dropped 2 bases and J dropped 9 bases, with 8 bases sitting between them. The CDR3 is CASSEKPWPQHF. CDR3 nucleotides: TGTGCCAGCAGTGAAAAGCCCTGGCCCCAGCATTTT.

V and J are TRBV7-9 and TRBJ1-2; tentatively, D is TRBD1 (6 bases). The V end was cut by 1 base, the J end by 0 bases, with 12 bases between. The CDR3 is 16 amino acids. The germline V gene encodes CDR1 SEHNR and CDR2 FQNEAQ (reference sequence). The chain's CDR3 is CASSLDRALTNYGYTF. The DNA of the CDR3 is TGTGCCAGCAGCTTAGACAGGGCGTTAACTAACTATGGCTACACCTTC.

V usage is TRBV4-3 and J usage is TRBJ1-4; D unclear. Germline V gene data show CDR1 as LGHNA and CDR2 as YSLEER. V gave up 1 base and J gave up 7 bases, with 7 bases separating them. The CDR3 loop spans 13 amino acids. The CDR3 is CASSQVKSEKLFF. The DNA for the CDR3 is TGCGCCAGCAGCCAAGTTAAGAGTGAAAAACTGTTTTTT.